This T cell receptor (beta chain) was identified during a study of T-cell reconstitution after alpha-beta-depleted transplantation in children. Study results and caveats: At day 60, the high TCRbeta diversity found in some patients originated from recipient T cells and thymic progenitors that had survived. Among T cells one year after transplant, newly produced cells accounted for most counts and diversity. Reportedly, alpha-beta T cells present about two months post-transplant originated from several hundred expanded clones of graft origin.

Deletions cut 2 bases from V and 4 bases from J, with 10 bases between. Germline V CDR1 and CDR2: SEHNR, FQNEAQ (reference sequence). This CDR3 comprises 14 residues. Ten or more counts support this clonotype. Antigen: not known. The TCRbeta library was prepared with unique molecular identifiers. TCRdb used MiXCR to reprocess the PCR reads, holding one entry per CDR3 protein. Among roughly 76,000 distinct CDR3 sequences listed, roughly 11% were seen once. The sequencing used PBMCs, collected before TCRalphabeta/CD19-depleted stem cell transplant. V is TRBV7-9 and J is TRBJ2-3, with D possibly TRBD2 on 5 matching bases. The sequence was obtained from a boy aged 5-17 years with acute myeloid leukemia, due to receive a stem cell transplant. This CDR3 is CASSLPGLADTQYF. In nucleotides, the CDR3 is TGTGCCAGCAGCTTACCTGGACTCGCAGATACGCAGTATTTT.